This T cell receptor beta chain emerged from a study of blood T cells in healthy people across ages. This clonotype was seen only a few times. Combining a sample-barcoded 5' primer with a J-beta primer mix, a second PCR ran for roughly 7 to 11 cycles. TCRdb reprocessed the 5' RACE reads with MiXCR, giving one entry per CDR3 protein. The sample has 700,000 to 850,000 distinct CDR3 sequences; around 36% are singletons. Germline-derived CDR1 and CDR2 are SEHNR and FQNEAQ (reference sequence). Deletions cut 6 bases from V and 3 bases from J, with 14 bases between. CDR3 length: 15 amino acids. Sequenced input: blood. The receptor's source is a man aged 18 to 29 in good health. The rearrangement joins TRBV7-9 to TRBJ1-4; perhaps TRBD1 as D (6 bases). The CDR3 nucleotides are TGTGCCAGCAGTCCAACACAGGGAGCTAATGAAAAACTGTTTTTT. Its translation: CASSPTQGANEKLFF.